This passage covers 11 T cell receptor beta chains from one sample sequenced in a study of blood T cell repertoires in COVID-19. Sequencing was performed with immunoSEQ multiplex PCR; in TCRdb, only in-frame clones are kept and a portion is missing. Of about 140,000 clones listed, around nine tenths are singletons. Input material: peripheral blood. The receptors were sampled from a man aged 55-75 years with active or convalescent COVID-19.

This clone showed up just once. The V gene is TRBV4-3, the J gene TRBJ2-1; 8 bases match TRBD2. This CDR3 comprises 14 residues. From germline, CDR1 is LGHNA and CDR2 YSLEER. J lost 7 bases, V lost 8 bases, and 10 bases had no gene match. As DNA, the CDR3 is TGCGCCAGCCCAGGGGCGGGAGGAAGGAATGAGCAGTTCTTC. This translates into CASPGAGGRNEQFF.

This chain connects TRBV5-1 to TRBJ2-7; 10 bases map to TRBD1. Germline V gene sequence: CDR1 SGHRS, CDR2 YFSETQ. Unmatched junction bases numbered 8, after V lost 0 bases and J lost 5 bases. The CDR3 contains 16 residues. The CDR3 spells CASSLAGQGNVNEQYF. In DNA form, the CDR3 reads TGCGCCAGCAGCTTGGCGGGACAGGGGAACGTTAACGAGCAGTACTTC.

This clone has a count of ten or more. The V call is TRBV19, the J call TRBJ1-2; D is uncertain. This CDR3 contains 15 residues. Germline CDR1 and CDR2: LNHDA and SQIVND (reference sequence). The germline V and J ends were trimmed by 4 bases and 7 bases, with 19 bases remaining between them. CDR3 nucleotide sequence: TGTGCCAGTAGTACCCCAGGCAGGCTCTGGGCTGGCTACACCTTC. Translating gives CASSTPGRLWAGYTF. The full variable domain, in which reference TRBV19 and TRBJ1-2 provide the parts outside the CDR3, is DGGITQSPKYLFRKEGQNVTLSCEQNLNHDAMYWYRQDPGQGLRLIYYSQIVNDFQKGDIAEGYSVSREKKESFPLTVTSAQKNPTAFYLCASSTPGRLWAGYTFGSGTRLTVV.

The chain has TRBV5-8 and TRBJ1-4; tentative D call: TRBD1 (6 bases). CDR3 size: 15 residues. V lost 0 bases to trimming and J lost 10 bases, with 16 bases between them. Germline CDR1 SGHTS, CDR2 YDEGEE. CDR3 sequence reads: CASSLEGGPERKLFF. Here the CDR3 DNA reads TGTGCCAGCAGCTTGGAGGGGGGGCCGGAGAGAAAACTGTTTTTT.

The chain combines TRBV28 with TRBJ2-6; TRBD2 agrees at 9 bases. Losses at the gene ends were 4 bases for V and 0 bases for J; bases not matched to a gene: 7. This CDR3 comprises 18 residues. Per germline, CDR1 MDHEN and CDR2 SYDVKM. The CDR3 is CASSSNLSGGSGANVLTF. The CDR3 nucleotides are TGTGCCAGCAGTTCAAATCTTAGCGGGGGCTCTGGGGCCAACGTCCTGACTTTC.

This rearrangement joins TRBV7-9 to TRBJ1-1; D not resolved. This CDR3 contains 12 residues. Germline V CDR1 and CDR2: SEHNR, FQNEAQ (reference sequence). The V end lost 5 bases, the J end lost 8 bases, and 12 bases lay between the germline ends. CDR3 nucleotide sequence: TGTGCCAGCAGCCGACGCATGGAGGAAGCTTTCTTT. Protein: CASSRRMEEAFF.

The chain carries TRBV7-3 and TRBJ2-2, with TRBD2 as a possible D gene (6 bases). The CDR3 runs to 15 residues. Deletions cut 6 bases from V and 3 bases from J, with 14 bases between. Germline values: CDR1 SGHTA, CDR2 FQGTGA. This CDR3 is CASRGGLLHTGELFF. The CDR3 DNA sequence: TGTGCCAGCAGGGGCGGACTACTACACACCGGGGAGCTGTTTTTT. Variable domain in full (rest from reference TRBV7-3 and TRBJ2-2): GAGVSQTPSNKVTEKGKYVELRCDPISGHTALYWYRQSLGQGPEFLIYFQGTGAADDSGLPNDRFFAVRPEGSVSTLKIQRTERGDSAVYLCASRGGLLHTGELFFGEGSRLTVL.

The V call is TRBV3-1 (or the pseudogene TRBV3-2), the J call TRBJ1-1, with D tentatively TRBD1 (5 bases). Germline assignment: CDR1 LGHDT and CDR2 YNNKEL (reference sequence). The CDR3 totals 15 residues. With 0 bases removed from V and 4 bases from J, the gap between germline ends came to 12 bases. CDR3 sequence reads: CASSQEDKRGTEAFF. Here the CDR3 DNA reads TGTGCCAGCAGCCAAGAGGACAAAAGGGGCACTGAAGCTTTCTTT.

The chain uses TRBV4-1 and TRBJ1-5, with TRBD1 matching over 7 bases. CDR3 size: 15 residues. J was trimmed by 3 bases and V by 1 base; bases with no gene match: 3. In germline, CDR1 is MGHRA, CDR2 YSYEKL. As DNA, the CDR3 is TGCGCCAGCAGCCAAGCAGGACAGGCCAATCAGCCCCAGCATTTT. It codes for CASSQAGQANQPQHF.

The rearrangement joins TRBV3-1 (or the pseudogene TRBV3-2) to TRBJ2-2; 7 bases line up with TRBD2. V trimming: 4 bases; J trimming: 4 bases; junction bases outside the gene matches: 6. CDR1 is LGHDT and CDR2 is YNNKEL in the germline V gene (reference sequence). The CDR3 is made up of 15 amino acids. The CDR3 sequence is CASSLRGVGTGELFF. The CDR3 bases are TGTGCCAGCAGCCTCCGGGGGGTTGGCACCGGGGAGCTGTTTTTT.

The J gene is TRBJ2-3, the V gene TRBV7-2; TRBD2 is a possible D gene (7 bases). The CDR3 contains 16 residues. Germline CDR1 and CDR2: SGHTA and FQGNSA. Trimming pared 1 base from V and 8 bases from J, leaving 19 bases between. The chain's CDR3 is CASSLVRASGGGTQYF. The CDR3 coding sequence is TGTGCCAGCAGCTTAGTTCGGGCTAGCGGAGGGGGTACGCAGTATTTT.